This T cell receptor beta chain was identified in a study of T-cell memory formation after mild COVID-19. Study information: The study found TCR clusters largely donor specific. Study results and caveats: Contracting clones localized mainly to CM and EM when CD4+ and mainly to EMRA when CD8+. Cross-reactive memory seemingly joined, as some responding clones were found in pre-infection memory.

Constant-segment primers were used for 5'RACE, and the resulting TCR alpha and TCR beta cDNA libraries carried sample barcodes and UMIs. From the 5' RACE reads, TCRdb called clonotypes with MiXCR, one entry per CDR3 protein. The sample holds roughly 510,000 distinct CDR3 sequences, around 15% seen once. The CDR3 totals 17 residues. V gave up 0 bases and J gave up 5 bases, with 19 bases separating them. From germline, CDR1 is ENHRY and CDR2 SYGVKD. With respect to this clonotype: Antigen specificity is unknown.

Sequencing was performed on PBMCs or a T cell subset sorted from them (not recorded which). This TCR derives from an adult woman who had mild COVID-19 (a few samples of this study predate the infection). Cell type and time point are not known. J is TRBJ2-5 and V is TRBV10-3, with D possibly matching TRBD1 (5 bases). The CDR3 sequence: CAISESTVVVGAETQYF. The CDR3 DNA sequence: TGTGCCATCAGTGAGTCGACAGTGGTGGTAGGCGCGGAGACCCAGTACTTC.